The clone carrying this T cell receptor (beta chain) was observed a handful of times. Its target is unknown. V was cut by 0 bases and J by 7 bases, with 14 bases left in between. The CDR3 loop spans 15 amino acids. CDR1 SGHDT and CDR2 YYEEEE come from the germline V gene. Donors sampled were nominally healthy, though unrecorded immune exposures were likely. Researchers ran the PCR with 60 Vbeta and 13 Jbeta primers. Sequenced by immunoSEQ multiplex PCR; TCRdb stores in-frame clones only, minus some. The sample lists some 150,000 clones, roughly 80% seen once, with 1.3% in the top ten. This entry comes from a study of cytomegalovirus exposure and HLA in healthy donors. Study-level results: Rare TCR sequences predominated, though certain public TCRs were found in many donors. Indistinguishability led to the exclusion of some V segments, TRBV6-2 and TRBV6-3 included.

J is TRBJ2-1 and V is TRBV5-6; D not certain. Sequenced input: PBMCs. This clonotype was obtained from a woman aged 50 to 60 in good health and CMV-seronegative. The CDR3 is CASSLGLHPDNEQFF. In nucleotides, the CDR3 is TGTGCCAGCAGCTTGGGACTGCATCCGGATAATGAGCAGTTCTTC. Together with reference TRBV5-6 and TRBJ2-1, the CDR3 gives the full variable domain: DAGVTQSPTHLIKTRGQQVTLRCSPKSGHDTVSWYQQALGQGPQFIFQYYEEEERQRGNFPDRFSGHQFPNYSSELNVNALLLGDSALYLCASSLGLHPDNEQFFGPGTRLTVL.